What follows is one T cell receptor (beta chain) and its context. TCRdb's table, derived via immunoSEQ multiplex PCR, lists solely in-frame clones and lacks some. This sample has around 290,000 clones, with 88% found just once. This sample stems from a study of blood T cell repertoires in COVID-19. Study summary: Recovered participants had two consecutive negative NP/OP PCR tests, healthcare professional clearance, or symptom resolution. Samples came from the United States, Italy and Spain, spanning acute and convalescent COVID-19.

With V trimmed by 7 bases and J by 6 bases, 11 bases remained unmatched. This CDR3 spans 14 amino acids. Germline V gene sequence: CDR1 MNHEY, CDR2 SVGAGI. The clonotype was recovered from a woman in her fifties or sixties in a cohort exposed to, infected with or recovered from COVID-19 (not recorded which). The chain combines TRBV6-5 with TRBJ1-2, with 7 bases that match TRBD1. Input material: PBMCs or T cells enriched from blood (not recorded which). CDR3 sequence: CASTPSPGGNGYTF. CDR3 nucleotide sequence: TGTGCCAGCACCCCGTCCCCAGGGGGAAATGGCTACACCTTC.